This T cell receptor (beta chain) was retrieved from a study of blood T cell repertoires in COVID-19 (dated by TCRdb to the early 2020s). General notes on the study: Samples from collaborators originated in the United States, Italy and Spain and spanned both the acute and convalescent phases of COVID-19. HLA class I and class II types, where available, came from metadata supplied by the sample provider rather than from assay-based typing. The material from the prospective study consisted of cDNA or gDNA derived from T cells, B-cell-depleted T cells, or PBMCs. Nearly every sample came with metadata listing a de-identified subject ID, COVID-19 status, age in years and sex. Deeply sampled blood TCRbeta repertoires from subjects exposed to, actively infected with, or recovered from COVID-19 were included in the dataset. Samples came from the ongoing ImmuneRACE study (first 160 participants) plus 1,254 subjects from 6 global collaborators. A freely available public database, intended as a resource for researchers studying the immune response to SARS-CoV-2, is where the repertoires were released.

TCRbeta CDR3 regions were amplified from genomic DNA by means of the immunoSEQ Assay, a bias-controlled multiplex PCR. As for the authors' bioinformatics: The number of nucleated cells in each sample was estimated by amplification of reference gene primers within the assay. To quantify the absolute abundance of each unique TCRbeta CDR3 rearrangement, sequence reads were collapsed and filtered. For each sample, productive Simpson clonality was calculated as the square root of Simpson's diversity index across productive rearrangements. TCRdb holds this immuneACCESS table with in-frame rearrangements only. Some clones are missing; in checked studies, unresolved V genes explain under half, and the rest has no known cause. The V and J calls and clone size are taken from that table; D and trimming were inferred from the DNA. The sample table shows roughly 170,000 clones, and just under 85% are seen once. Of the sample, about 8% is held by the ten largest clones.

What the work shows at the level of the full study, not this receptor alone: The quantity of clinical and demographic metadata differed by source and by participant and was supplied without curation.

Trimming takes 1 base from V and 8 bases from J, and the germline ends sit 18 bases apart. The germline V gene encodes CDR1 SGHDT and CDR2 YYEEEE. From the cysteine through the phenylalanine, the CDR3 covers 15 amino acids. Only the CDR3 DNA stays, 45 bases, in frame from base 1. A remark on this clone: Its antigen is still unknown. There are no base qualities to consult, and no much larger clone falls within one base.

Another Seattle source contributed samples from volunteer blood donors who had recovered from COVID-19. Collaborating institutions collected whole blood in K2EDTA tubes following their own protocols. Collaborator samples were shipped for TCRbeta analysis as frozen whole blood, isolated PBMCs, or DNA extracted from either sample type. The sequencing input was peripheral blood. The V gene is TRBV5-6 and the J gene is TRBJ1-2; matching of 5 bases hints at TRBD1 as the D gene. The sequence was obtained from a man in his forties who had recovered from COVID-19. In nucleotides, the sequence is TGTGCCAGCAGCTTGTTAGGGGAGGGGTTCCACGGCTACACCTTC. It is translated as CASSLLGEGFHGYTF.